This TCR beta chain originates from a study of post-analysis software for immune sequencing data (dated by TCRdb to between 2015 and 2017). Regarding the study in general: Disease courses on record covered relapsing-remitting, secondary progressive and progressive-relapsing multiple sclerosis, though some patients had no subtype annotation. The patient repertoires were compared against approximately ten previously published healthy control repertoires obtained from donors aged 6 to 25 years. A subset of samples was prepared in parallel using single-end sample barcoding, then pooled and co-amplified after Illumina adapter ligation.

This clonotype was detected a few times. No antigen is known for it. No much larger clone exists at a distance of one base, and base qualities are not known. To demonstrate the VDJtools post-analysis software, TCR beta repertoires were profiled from the peripheral blood of more than ten young patients with multiple sclerosis. The multiple sclerosis patients were children and adolescents ranging in age from about 6 to 16 years. The library was prepared using PCR. Reads for this sample came from an Illumina HiSeq 2500. To reduce PCR and sequencing biases, unique molecular identifiers were built into the TCR beta cDNA libraries. Every 1 to 10 million input T cells yielded around 500,000 cDNA molecules, meaning each molecule approximated one T cell. The patient libraries were prepared and sequenced using the same protocol as the earlier healthy control dataset. Samples belonging to the same batch were prepared together, multiplexed and sequenced on a shared HiSeq lane. Turning to the authors' computational methods: MIGEC handled the raw barcoded reads, throwing out single-read molecular identifier groups before consensus assembly and CDR3 extraction. Clonotype tables were post-analysed with VDJtools, normalizing diversity by down-sampling all datasets to the smallest sample size. Repertoire overlap clustering matched CDR3 amino acid but not nucleotide sequences to correct batch-related cross-sample contamination. TCRdb cleaned the public reads at Q25 with fastp, built clones with MiXCR and kept in-frame beta chains. All rows with the same CDR3 protein become a single entry with the most common DNA and genes. The authors' filters were not applied to this entry. The table for this sample lists 700,000 to 800,000 distinct CDR3 sequences; roughly 30% of them were counted only once. More than 0.55% of the sample belongs to the ten largest clones.

Study-wide findings and limitations: The multiple sclerosis patient group was slightly younger than the control group. Strong co-clustering of samples prepared in the same batch was shown by direct clustering with F measure, prompting a batch-effect correction. Normalized Chao1 diversity was significantly lower in multiple sclerosis patients than controls, suggesting substantial peripheral T-cell clonal expansion. Patients showed significantly higher frequencies than controls for a handful of TRBV segments, among them TRBV5-6, TRBV5-1 and TRBV20-1.

Per the germline V gene, MDHEN is the CDR1 and SYDVKM is the CDR2. V was cut back by 3 bases and J by 9 bases, leaving a gap of 6 bases between them. Counted from cysteine to phenylalanine, this CDR3 has 11 amino acids. Kept here is only the CDR3 DNA, which spans 33 bases and is read in frame from base 1. The sequence was collected from a girl aged 10 to 17 with multiple sclerosis. Sequenced: blood. This receptor chain uses TRBV28 and TRBJ1-5, with the identity of the D gene unclear. The CDR3: CASSFIGPQHF. The sequence in DNA is TGTGCCAGCAGTTTCATCGGGCCCCAGCATTTT.